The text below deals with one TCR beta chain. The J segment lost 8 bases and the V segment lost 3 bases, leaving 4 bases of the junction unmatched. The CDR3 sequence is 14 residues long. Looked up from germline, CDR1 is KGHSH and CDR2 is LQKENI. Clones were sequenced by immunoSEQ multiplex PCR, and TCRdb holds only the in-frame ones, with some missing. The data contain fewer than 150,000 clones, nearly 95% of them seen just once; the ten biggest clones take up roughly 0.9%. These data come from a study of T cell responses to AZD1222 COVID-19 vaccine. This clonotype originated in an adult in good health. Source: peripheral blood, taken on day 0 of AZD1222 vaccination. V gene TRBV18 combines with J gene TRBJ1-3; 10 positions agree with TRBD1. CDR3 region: CASSPGTGEYTIYF. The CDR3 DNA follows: TGTGCCAGCTCACCCGGGACAGGGGAATACACCATATATTTT.